This T cell receptor (beta chain) was observed in a study of OX40 agonist ivuxolimab in advanced cancers. The V gene lost 2 bases and the J gene lost 7 bases, with 16 bases spanning the gap. The CDR3 totals 15 residues. Germline V gene data show CDR1 as LNHNV and CDR2 as YYDKDF (reference sequence). The repertoire was sequenced with immunoSEQ multiplex PCR; TCRdb's copy has only in-frame clones and lacks some. The sample carries over 20,000 clones, approximately 86% recorded once. The V and J genes are TRBV15 and TRBJ2-3, with D possibly called TRBD1 or TRBD2 (5 bases each). Sequenced here: CD4+ or CD8+ T cells sorted from blood, sampled in a trial of the OX40 agonist ivuxolimab. The sequence came from an adult with an advanced solid tumor such as melanoma, head and neck, liver or kidney cancer. CDR3 region: CATSRSGTVDYTQYF. CDR3 sequence (DNA): TGTGCCACCAGCAGATCCGGGACGGTCGATTATACGCAGTATTTT.